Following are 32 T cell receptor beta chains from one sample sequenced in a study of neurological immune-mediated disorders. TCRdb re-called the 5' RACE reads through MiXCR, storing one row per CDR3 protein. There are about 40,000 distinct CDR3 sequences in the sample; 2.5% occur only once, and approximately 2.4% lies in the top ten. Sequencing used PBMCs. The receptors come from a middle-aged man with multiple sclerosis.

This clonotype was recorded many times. The CDR3 DNA reads TGCAGTGCTAGAAATCCGGGACGCAGAAACTATGGCTACACCTTC. Its protein is CSARNPGRRNYGYTF. This sequence joins TRBV20-1 and TRBJ1-2; possibly TRBD1 for D (5 bases). Germline CDR1 reads DFQATT; CDR2 reads SNEGSKA (reference sequence). Trimming took off 2 bases at V and 2 bases at J, with 15 bases between the two ends. The CDR3 consists of 15 residues.

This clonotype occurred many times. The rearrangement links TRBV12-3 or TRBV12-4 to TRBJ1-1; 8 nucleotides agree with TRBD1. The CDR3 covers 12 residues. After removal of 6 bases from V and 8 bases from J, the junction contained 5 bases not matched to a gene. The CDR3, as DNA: TGTGCCAGCAGGAGTCGGGACAGGGAAGCTTTCTTT. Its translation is CASRSRDREAFF.

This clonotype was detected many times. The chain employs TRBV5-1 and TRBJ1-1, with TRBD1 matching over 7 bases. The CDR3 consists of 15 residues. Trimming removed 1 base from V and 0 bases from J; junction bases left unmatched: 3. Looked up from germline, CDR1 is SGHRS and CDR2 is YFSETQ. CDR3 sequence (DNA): TGCGCCAGCAGCTTGTCGGGACAGATGAACACTGAAGCTTTCTTT. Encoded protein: CASSLSGQMNTEAFF.

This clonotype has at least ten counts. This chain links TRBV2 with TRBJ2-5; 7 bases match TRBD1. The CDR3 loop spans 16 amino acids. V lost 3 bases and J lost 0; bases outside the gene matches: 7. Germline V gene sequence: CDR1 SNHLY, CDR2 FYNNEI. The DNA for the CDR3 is TGTGCCAGCAGTGATGGGGCAGGGGGTTACCAAGAGACCCAGTACTTC. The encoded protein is CASSDGAGGYQETQYF.

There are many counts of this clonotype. The CDR3 nucleotides are TGCAGTGCGCGATCACAGTCAACTAATGAAAAACTGTTTTTT. This codes for CSARSQSTNEKLFF. The chain is built from TRBV20-1 and TRBJ1-4; D not resolved. This CDR3 has 14 amino acids. CDR1 DFQATT and CDR2 SNEGSKA come from the germline V gene (reference sequence). V lost 6 bases to trimming and J lost 0 bases, with 11 bases between them.

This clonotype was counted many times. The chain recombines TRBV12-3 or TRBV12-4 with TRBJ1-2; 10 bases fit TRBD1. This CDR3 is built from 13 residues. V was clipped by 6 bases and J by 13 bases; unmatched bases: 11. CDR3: CASSTGTGEVVTF. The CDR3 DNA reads TGTGCCAGCAGCACCGGGACAGGGGAAGTTGTCACCTTC.

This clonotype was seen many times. CDR3 loop: CASSQSGRANSNQPQHF. CDR3 nucleotide sequence: TGTGCCAGCAGCCAATCGGGGAGGGCTAATAGCAATCAGCCCCAGCATTTT. The V call is TRBV16, the J call TRBJ1-5; D remains ambiguous. In germline, CDR1 is KGHSY, CDR2 FQNENV. The CDR3 length is 17 residues. Trimming stripped 0 bases from V and 0 bases from J, with 12 bases between.

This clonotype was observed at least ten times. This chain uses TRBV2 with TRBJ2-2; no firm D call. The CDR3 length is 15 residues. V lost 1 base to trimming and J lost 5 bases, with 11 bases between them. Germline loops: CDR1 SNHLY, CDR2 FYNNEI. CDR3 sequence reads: CASSEVGQLTGELFF. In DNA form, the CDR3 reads TGTGCCAGCAGTGAAGTTGGGCAGCTAACCGGGGAGCTGTTTTTT.

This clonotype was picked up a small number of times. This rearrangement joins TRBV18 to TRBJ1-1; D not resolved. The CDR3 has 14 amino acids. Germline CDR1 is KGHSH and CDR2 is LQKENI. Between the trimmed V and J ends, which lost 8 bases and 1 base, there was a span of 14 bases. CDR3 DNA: TGTGCCAGCACCGCAAGCCGGGGGAACACTGAAGCTTTCTTT. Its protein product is CASTASRGNTEAFF.

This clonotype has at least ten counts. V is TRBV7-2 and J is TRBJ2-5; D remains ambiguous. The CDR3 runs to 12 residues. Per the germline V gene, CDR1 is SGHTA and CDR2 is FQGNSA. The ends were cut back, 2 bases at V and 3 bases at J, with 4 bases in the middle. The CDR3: CASSLWEETQYF. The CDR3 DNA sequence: TGTGCCAGCAGCTTATGGGAAGAGACCCAGTACTTC.

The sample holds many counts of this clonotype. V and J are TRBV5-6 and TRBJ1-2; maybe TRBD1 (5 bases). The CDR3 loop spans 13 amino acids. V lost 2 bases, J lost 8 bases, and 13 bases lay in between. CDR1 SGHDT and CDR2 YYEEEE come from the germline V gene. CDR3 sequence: CASSFQARDGYTF. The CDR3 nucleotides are TGTGCCAGCAGCTTTCAGGCAAGGGACGGCTACACCTTC.

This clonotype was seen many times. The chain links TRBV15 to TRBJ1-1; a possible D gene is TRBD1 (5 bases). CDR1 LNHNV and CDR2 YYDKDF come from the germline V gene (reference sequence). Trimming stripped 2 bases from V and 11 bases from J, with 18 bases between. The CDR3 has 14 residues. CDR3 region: CATSRQSGGLRAFF. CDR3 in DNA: TGTGCCACCAGCAGACAATCGGGGGGATTGCGTGCTTTCTTT.

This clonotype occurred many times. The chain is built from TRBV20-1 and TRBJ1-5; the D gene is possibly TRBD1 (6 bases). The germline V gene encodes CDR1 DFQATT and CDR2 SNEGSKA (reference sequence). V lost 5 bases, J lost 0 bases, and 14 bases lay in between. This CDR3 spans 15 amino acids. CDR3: CSAWEGQLSNQPQHF. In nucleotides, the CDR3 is TGCAGTGCTTGGGAGGGACAACTTAGCAATCAGCCCCAGCATTTT.

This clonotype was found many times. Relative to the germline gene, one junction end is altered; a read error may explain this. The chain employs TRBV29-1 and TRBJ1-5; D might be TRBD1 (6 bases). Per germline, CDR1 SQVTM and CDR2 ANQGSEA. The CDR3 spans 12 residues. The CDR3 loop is CSAGDTDQPQNF. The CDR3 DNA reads TGCAGCGCTGGGGACACGGATCAGCCCCAGAATTTT.

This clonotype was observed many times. CDR3 DNA sequence: TGTGCCAGCAGCTTTACGGACGAGCAGTACTTC. Residues: CASSFTDEQYF. The gene calls are TRBV13 and TRBJ2-7; no clear D gene. The germline V and J ends were trimmed by 3 bases and 5 bases, with 5 bases remaining between them. Germline assignment: CDR1 PRHDT and CDR2 FYEKMQ (reference sequence). The CDR3 totals 11 residues.

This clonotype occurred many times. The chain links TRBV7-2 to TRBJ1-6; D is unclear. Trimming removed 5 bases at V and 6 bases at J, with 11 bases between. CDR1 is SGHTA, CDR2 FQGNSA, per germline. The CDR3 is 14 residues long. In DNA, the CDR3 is TGTGCCAGCAGCCCCCGTCCCCTTAATTCACCCCTCCACTTT. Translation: CASSPRPLNSPLHF.

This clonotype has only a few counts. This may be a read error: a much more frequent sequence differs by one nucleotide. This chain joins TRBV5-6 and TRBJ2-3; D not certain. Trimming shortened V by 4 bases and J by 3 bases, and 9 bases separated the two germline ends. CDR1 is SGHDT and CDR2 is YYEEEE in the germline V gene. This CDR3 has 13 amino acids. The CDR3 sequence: CASSEEFTDTQYF. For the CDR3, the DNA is TGTGCCAGCAGCGAGGAATTTACAGATACGCAGTATTTT.

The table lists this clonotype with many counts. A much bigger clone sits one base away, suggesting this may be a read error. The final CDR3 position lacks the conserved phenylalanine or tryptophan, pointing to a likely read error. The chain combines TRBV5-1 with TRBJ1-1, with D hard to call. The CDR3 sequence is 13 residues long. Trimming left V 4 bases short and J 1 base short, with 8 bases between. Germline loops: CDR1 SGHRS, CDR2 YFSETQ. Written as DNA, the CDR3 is TGCGCCAGCAGCACCACAGAGAACACTGAAGCTTTCTCT. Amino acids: CASSTTENTEAFS.

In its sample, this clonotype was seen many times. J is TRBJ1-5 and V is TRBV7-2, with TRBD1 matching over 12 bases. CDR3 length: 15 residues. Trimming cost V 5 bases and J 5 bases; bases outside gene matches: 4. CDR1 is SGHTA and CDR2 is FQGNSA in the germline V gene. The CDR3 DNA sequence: TGTGCCAGCAGCGTGGGACAGGGGGCCCATCAGCCCCAGCATTTT. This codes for CASSVGQGAHQPQHF. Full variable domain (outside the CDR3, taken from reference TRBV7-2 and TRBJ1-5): GAGVSQSPSNKVTEKGKDVELRCDPISGHTALYWYRQSLGQGLEFLIYFQGNSAPDKSGLPSDRFSAERTGGSVSTLTIQRTQQEDSAVYLCASSVGQGAHQPQHFGDGTRLSIL.

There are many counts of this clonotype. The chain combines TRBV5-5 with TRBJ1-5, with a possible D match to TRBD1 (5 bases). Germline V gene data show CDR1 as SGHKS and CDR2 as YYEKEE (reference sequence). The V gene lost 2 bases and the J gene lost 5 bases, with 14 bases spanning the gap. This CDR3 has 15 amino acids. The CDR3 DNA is TGTGCCAGCAGCTTCGGCGGGGAGGGGTATCAGCCCCAGCATTTT. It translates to CASSFGGEGYQPQHF.

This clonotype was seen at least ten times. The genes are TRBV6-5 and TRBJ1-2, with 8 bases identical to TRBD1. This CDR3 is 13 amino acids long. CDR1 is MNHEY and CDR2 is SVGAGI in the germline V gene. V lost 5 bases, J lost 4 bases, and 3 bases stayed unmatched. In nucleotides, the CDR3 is TGTGCCAGCAGTAGACAGGGGAGCTATGGCTACACCTTC. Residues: CASSRQGSYGYTF.

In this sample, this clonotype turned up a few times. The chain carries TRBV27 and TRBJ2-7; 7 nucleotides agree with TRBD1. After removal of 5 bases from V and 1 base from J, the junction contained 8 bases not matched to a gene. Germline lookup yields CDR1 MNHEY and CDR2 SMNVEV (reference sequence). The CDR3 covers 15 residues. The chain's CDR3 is CASSPRQGPSYEQYF. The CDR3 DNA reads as TGTGCCAGCAGTCCAAGACAGGGACCATCCTACGAGCAGTACTTC.

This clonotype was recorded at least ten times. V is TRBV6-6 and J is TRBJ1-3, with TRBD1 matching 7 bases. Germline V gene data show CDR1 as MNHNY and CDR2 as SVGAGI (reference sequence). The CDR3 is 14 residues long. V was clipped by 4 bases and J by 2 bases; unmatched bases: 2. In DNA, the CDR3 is TGTGCCAGCAGTTCGACAGGGCCTGGAAACACCATATATTTT. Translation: CASSSTGPGNTIYF.

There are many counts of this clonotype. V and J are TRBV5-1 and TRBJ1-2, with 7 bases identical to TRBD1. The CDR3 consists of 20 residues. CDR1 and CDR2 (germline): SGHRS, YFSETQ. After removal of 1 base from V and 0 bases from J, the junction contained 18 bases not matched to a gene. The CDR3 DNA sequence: TGCGCCAGCAGCTTGCAACCGATTCGACAGGGCGGGAGCGCTAACTATGGCTACACCTTC. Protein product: CASSLQPIRQGGSANYGYTF. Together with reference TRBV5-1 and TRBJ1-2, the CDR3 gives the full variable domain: KAGVTQTPRYLIKTRGQQVTLSCSPISGHRSVSWYQQTPGQGLQFLFEYFSETQRNKGNFPGRFSGRQFSNSRSEMNVSTLELGDSALYLCASSLQPIRQGGSANYGYTFGSGTRLTVV.

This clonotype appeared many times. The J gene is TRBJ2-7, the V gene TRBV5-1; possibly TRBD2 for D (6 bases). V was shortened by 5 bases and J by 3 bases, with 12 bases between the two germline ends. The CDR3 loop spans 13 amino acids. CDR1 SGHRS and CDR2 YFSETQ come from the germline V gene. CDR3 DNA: TGCGCCAGCAGTCCTCGGGGAGGCTACGAGCAGTACTTC. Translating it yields CASSPRGGYEQYF.

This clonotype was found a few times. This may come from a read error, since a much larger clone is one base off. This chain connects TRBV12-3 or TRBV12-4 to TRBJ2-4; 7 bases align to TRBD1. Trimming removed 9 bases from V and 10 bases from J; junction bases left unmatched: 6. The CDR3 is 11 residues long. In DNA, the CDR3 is TGTGCCAGTAAGGGGGCTAGAATTCAGTACTTC. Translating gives CASKGARIQYF.

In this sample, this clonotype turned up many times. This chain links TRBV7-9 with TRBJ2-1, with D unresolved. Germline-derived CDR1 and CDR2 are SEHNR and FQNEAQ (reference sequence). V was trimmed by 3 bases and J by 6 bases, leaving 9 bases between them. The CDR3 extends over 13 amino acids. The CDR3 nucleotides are TGTGCCAGCAGCTTTGTTCAGATCAATGAGCAGTTCTTC. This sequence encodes CASSFVQINEQFF.

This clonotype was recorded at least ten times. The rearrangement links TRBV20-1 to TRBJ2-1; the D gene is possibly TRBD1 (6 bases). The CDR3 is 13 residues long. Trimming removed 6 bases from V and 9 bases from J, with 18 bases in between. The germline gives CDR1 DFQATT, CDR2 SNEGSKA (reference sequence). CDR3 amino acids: CSALAPRGTEQFF. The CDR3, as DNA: TGCAGTGCCCTTGCCCCCAGGGGTACTGAGCAGTTCTTC.

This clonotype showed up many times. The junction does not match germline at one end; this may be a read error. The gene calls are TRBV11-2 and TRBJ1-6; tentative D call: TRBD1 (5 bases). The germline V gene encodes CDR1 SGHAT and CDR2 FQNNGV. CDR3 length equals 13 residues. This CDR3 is CASSLLSWTPLNF. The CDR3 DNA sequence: TGTGCCAGCAGCTTATTATCTTGGACACCCCTCAACTTT. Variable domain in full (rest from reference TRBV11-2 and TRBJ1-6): EAGVAQSPRYKIIEKRQSVAFWCNPISGHATLYWYQQILGQGPKLLIQFQNNGVVDDSQLPKDRFSAERLKGVDSTLKIQPAKLEDSAVYLCASSLLSWTPLNFGNGTRLTVT.

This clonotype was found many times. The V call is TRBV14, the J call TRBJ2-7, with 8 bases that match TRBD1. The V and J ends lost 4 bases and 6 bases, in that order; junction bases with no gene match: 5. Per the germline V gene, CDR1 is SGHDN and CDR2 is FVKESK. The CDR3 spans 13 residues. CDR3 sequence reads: CASSLRTGSEQYF. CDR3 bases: TGTGCCAGCAGCCTTCGGACAGGGAGCGAGCAGTACTTC.

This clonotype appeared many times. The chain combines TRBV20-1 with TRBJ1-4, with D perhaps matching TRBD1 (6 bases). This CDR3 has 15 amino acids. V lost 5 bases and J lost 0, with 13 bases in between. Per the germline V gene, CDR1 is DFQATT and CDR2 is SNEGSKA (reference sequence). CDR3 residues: CSAPKQGSTNEKLFF. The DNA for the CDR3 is TGCAGTGCTCCCAAACAGGGATCAACTAATGAAAAACTGTTTTTT.

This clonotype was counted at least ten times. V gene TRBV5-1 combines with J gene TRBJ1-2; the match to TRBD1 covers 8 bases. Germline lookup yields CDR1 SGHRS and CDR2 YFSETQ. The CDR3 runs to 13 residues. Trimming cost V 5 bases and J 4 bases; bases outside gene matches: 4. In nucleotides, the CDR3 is TGCGCCAGCAGATCAGGGGGCGCCTATGGCTACACCTTC. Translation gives CASRSGGAYGYTF.